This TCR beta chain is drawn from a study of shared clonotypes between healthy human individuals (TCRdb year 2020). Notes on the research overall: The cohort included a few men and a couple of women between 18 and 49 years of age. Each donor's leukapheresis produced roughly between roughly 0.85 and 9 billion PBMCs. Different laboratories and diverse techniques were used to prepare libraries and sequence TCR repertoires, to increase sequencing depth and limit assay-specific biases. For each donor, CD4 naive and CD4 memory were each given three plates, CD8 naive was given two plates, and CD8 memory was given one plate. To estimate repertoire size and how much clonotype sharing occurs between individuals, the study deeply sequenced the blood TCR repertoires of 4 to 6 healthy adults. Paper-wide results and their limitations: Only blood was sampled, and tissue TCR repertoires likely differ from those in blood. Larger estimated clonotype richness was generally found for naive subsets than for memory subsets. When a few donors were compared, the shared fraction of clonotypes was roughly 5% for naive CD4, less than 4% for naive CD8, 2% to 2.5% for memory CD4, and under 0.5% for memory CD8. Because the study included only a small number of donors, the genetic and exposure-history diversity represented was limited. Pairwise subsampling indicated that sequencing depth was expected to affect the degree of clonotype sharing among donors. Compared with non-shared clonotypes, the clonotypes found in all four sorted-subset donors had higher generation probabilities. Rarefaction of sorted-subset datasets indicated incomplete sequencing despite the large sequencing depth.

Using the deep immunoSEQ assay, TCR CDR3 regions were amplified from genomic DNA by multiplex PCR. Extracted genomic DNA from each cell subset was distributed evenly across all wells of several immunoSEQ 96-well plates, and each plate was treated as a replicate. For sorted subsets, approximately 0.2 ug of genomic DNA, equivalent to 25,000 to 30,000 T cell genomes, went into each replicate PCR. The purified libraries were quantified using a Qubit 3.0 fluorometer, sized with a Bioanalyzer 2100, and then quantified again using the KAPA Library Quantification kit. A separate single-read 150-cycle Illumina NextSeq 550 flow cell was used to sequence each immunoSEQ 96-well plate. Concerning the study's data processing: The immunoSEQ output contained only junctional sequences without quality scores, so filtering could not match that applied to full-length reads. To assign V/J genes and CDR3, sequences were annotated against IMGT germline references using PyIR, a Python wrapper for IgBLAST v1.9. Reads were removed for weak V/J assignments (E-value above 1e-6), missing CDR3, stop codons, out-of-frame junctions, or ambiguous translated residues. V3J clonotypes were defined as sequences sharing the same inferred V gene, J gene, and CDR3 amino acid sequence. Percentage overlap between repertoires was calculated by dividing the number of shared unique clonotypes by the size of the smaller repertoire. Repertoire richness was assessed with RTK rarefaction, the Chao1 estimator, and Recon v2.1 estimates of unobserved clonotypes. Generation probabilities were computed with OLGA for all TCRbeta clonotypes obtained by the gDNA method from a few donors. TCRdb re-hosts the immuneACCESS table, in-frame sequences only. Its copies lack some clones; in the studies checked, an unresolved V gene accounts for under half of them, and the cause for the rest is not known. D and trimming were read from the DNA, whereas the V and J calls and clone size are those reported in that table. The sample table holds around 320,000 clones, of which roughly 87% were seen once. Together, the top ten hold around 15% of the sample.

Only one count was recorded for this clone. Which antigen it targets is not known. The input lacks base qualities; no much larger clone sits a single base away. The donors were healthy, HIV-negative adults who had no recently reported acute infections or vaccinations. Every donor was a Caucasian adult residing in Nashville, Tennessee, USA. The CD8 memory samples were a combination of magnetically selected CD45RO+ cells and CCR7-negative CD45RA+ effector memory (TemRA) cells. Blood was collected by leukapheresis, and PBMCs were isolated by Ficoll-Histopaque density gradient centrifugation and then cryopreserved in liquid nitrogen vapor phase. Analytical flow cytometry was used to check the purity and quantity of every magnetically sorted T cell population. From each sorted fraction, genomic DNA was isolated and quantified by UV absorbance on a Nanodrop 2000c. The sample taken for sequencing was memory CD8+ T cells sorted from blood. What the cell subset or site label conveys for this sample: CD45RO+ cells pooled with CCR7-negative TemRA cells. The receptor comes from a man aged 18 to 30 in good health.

The bases read TGTGCCTGGAGCTCTGGGGGCCAGGAGACCCAGTACTTC. Its protein reads: CAWSSGGQETQYF. In this chain, TRBV30 is recombined with TRBJ2-5; D gene: possibly TRBD1, on 6 matching bases. Reading the germline V gene (reference sequence) gives CDR1 GTSNPN and CDR2 SVGIG. V loses 3 bases, J loses 5 bases, and the germline ends lie 13 bases apart. From the cysteine up to the phenylalanine, the CDR3 has a length of 13 residues. The sequence is cut down to CDR3 DNA, 39 bases in frame from base 1. Extended through the reference TRBV30 and TRBJ2-5 proteins, this CDR3 yields the full variable domain: SQTIHQWPATLVQPVGSPLSLECTVEGTSNPNLYWYRQAAGRGLQLLFYSVGIGQISSEVPQNLSASRPQDRQFILSSKKLLLSDSGFYLCAWSSGGQETQYFGPGTRLLVL.